This T cell receptor beta chain is drawn from a study of shared clonotypes between healthy human individuals (TCRdb year 2020). Describing the broader study: Three men and two women, aged 18 to 49 years, made up the cohort. For each donor, CD4 naive and CD4 memory were each given three plates, CD8 naive was given two plates, and CD8 memory was given one plate. To estimate repertoire size and how much clonotype sharing occurs between individuals, the study deeply sequenced the blood TCR repertoires of five healthy adults. Libraries were prepared and TCR repertoires were sequenced by different laboratories using diverse techniques, in order to increase sequencing depth and limit assay-specific biases. Each donor's leukapheresis produced roughly between roughly 0.85 and 9.5 billion PBMCs.

TCR CDR3 regions were amplified from genomic DNA by multiplex PCR using the deep immunoSEQ assay. Extracted genomic DNA from each cell subset was spread evenly across all wells of several immunoSEQ 96-well plates, with each plate serving as a replicate. Each replicate PCR for sorted subsets received roughly 0.2 ug genomic DNA, equal to roughly 29,000 T cell genomes. Purified libraries were quantified with a Qubit 3.0 fluorometer, sized on a Bioanalyzer 2100, and re-quantified with the KAPA Library Quantification kit. Each immunoSEQ 96-well plate was sequenced on its own single-read 150-cycle Illumina NextSeq 550 flow cell. Concerning the study's data processing: Because the immunoSEQ output held only junctional sequences and lacked quality scores, the filtering could not match the filtering applied to full-length reads. Sequences were annotated with PyIR, a Python wrapper for IgBLAST v1.9, and V/J genes and CDR3 were assigned using IMGT germline references. Reads were removed for weak V/J assignments (E-value above 1e-6), missing CDR3, stop codons, out-of-frame junctions, or ambiguous translated residues. V3J clonotypes were defined as sequences sharing an identical inferred V gene, J gene, and CDR3 amino acid sequence. Percentage overlap between repertoires was calculated by dividing the number of shared unique clonotypes by the size of the smaller repertoire. Repertoire richness was assessed with RTK rarefaction, the Chao1 estimator, and Recon v2.1 estimates of unobserved clonotypes. Generation probabilities for all TCRbeta clonotypes obtained by the gDNA method from a handful of donors were computed using OLGA. Held by TCRdb, this immuneACCESS table contains in-frame sequences only and omits some clones. Under half of the omission traces to an unresolved V gene where checked; the cause of the rest is unknown. V, J and clone size were drawn from that table, and D and trimming were deduced from the DNA. This sample has roughly 2 million clones in its table, and about 95% of those were observed once. Roughly 1% of the sample is in the top ten clones.

The research as a whole found: The small number of donors limited the genetic and exposure-history diversity represented. Naive subsets generally had larger estimated clonotype richness than memory subsets. Sampling was restricted to blood, and TCR repertoires in tissue are likely to differ from TCR repertoires in blood. Pairwise subsampling indicated that sequencing depth was expected to affect the degree of clonotype sharing among donors. Sharing across several donors was observed for around 4.8% of naive CD4, less than 4% of naive CD8, 2% to 2.5% of memory CD4, and roughly 0.4% of memory CD8 clonotypes. Even with the large sequencing depth, rarefaction of the sorted-subset datasets indicated that sequencing was incomplete. Compared with non-shared clonotypes, clonotypes shared by all four sorted-subset donors had higher generation probabilities.

As encoded in the germline V gene (reference sequence), CDR1 is LNHDA while CDR2 is SQIVND. V lost 3 bases and J lost 0 bases; the stretch between them is 9 bases long. CDR3 length: 16 amino acids, cysteine to phenylalanine. The only DNA kept is the CDR3, 48 bases in frame from the first base. CD8 naive samples were obtained by positive selection for CCR7 among CD45RO-negative cells, yielding a CD45RA+CCR7+ population from which TemRA cells were excluded. Healthy HIV-negative adults with no recently reported acute infections or vaccinations were included as donors. Only Caucasian adults living in Nashville, Tennessee, USA were represented among the donors. Blood was collected by leukapheresis, and PBMCs were isolated by Ficoll-Histopaque density gradient centrifugation and then cryopreserved in liquid nitrogen vapor phase. Purity and quantity of every magnetically sorted T cell population were checked by analytical flow cytometry. Each sorted fraction had its genomic DNA isolated and then quantified by UV absorbance on a Nanodrop 2000c.

To note about this clone: Its specific antigen is unknown. No much larger clone exists at a distance of one base, and base qualities are not known.

Sequencing was carried out using naive CD8+ T cells sorted from blood. This specimen's cell subset or site label, per the study, means: CD45RA+CCR7+. The clonotype comes from a man younger than 35 in good health. The chain is encoded by TRBV19 joined to TRBJ1-6; no D segment can be confidently identified. CDR3 protein: CASSMYLSSYNSPLHF. The DNA sequence is given as TGTGCCAGTAGTATGTATCTGAGCTCCTATAATTCACCCCTCCACTTT.